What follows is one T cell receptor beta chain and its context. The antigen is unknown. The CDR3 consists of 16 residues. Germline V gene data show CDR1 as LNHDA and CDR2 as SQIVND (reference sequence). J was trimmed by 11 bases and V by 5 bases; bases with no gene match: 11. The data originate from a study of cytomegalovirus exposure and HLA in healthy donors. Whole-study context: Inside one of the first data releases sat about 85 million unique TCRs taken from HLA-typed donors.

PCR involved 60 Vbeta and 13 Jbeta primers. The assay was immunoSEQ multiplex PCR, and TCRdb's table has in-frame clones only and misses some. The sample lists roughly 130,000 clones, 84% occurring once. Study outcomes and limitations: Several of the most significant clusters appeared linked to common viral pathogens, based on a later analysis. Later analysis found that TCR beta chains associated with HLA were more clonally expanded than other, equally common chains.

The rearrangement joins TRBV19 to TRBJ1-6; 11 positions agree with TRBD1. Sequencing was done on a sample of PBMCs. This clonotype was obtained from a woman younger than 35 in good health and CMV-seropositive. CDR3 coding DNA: TGTGCCAGTAGTGATCCCCCGGACAGGGGGCAAACACCCCTCCACTTT. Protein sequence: CASSDPPDRGQTPLHF.